The 27 T cell receptor beta chains given below trace back to one sample, sequenced in a study of T-cell reconstitution after alpha-beta-depleted transplantation in children (dated by TCRdb to 2016 to 2017). Library creation used PCR. The sequencer listed for this sample is Illumina HiSeq 2500. TCR library preparation used molecular barcoding, with unique molecular identifiers applied to normalize quantification of the TCRbeta repertoire. TCRdb applied fastp at Q25 and MiXCR to the public reads, then kept only in-frame beta chains. Each CDR3 protein appears once, grouped with its most common genes and DNA. This sample comprises around 480,000 distinct CDR3 sequences, approximately 29% of them detected only once. The top ten constitute less than 2.5% of the sample. This specimen consisted of PBMCs from the stem cell graft donor, obtained from the stem cell graft. These receptors were obtained from a human donor who donated a stem cell graft to a child with aplastic anemia.

The table lists this clonotype with a few counts. The rearrangement joins TRBV28 to TRBJ2-5; TRBD1 agrees at 10 bases. Trimming took 4 bases from V and 5 from J; bases not matched to a gene: 10. This CDR3 spans 16 amino acids. The germline CDR1 and CDR2 sequences are MDHEN and SYDVKM. The CDR3, as DNA: TGTGCCAGCAGTTCCCCGGGACAGGGGATAGAGGAGACCCAGTACTTC. Translated: CASSSPGQGIEETQYF.

The chain is built from TRBV7-2 and TRBJ1-5; D perhaps matches TRBD1 (5 bases). The ends were cut back, 8 bases at V and 5 bases at J, with 16 bases in the middle. Germline CDR1 reads SGHTA; CDR2 reads FQGNSA. The CDR3 totals 14 residues. The CDR3 here is CASCRGGSDQPQHF. DNA of the CDR3: TGTGCCAGCTGCCGCGGGGGGTCGGATCAGCCCCAGCATTTT.

The CDR3 loop reads CASSSRLVEQFF. Written as DNA, the CDR3 is TGTGCCAGCAGTTCCCGACTAGTCGAGCAGTTCTTC. The chain combines TRBV12-3 or TRBV12-4 with TRBJ2-1; possible D gene TRBD2, 6 bases. The CDR3 runs 12 residues. V lost 4 bases and J lost 10, with 11 bases in between.

This clonotype was detected a few times. The chain couples TRBV7-9 to TRBJ2-7; D remains ambiguous. The germline V gene encodes CDR1 SEHNR and CDR2 FQNEAQ (reference sequence). Trimming took off 5 bases at V and 3 bases at J, with 17 bases between the two ends. The CDR3 loop spans 15 amino acids. CDR3 coding DNA: TGTGCCAGCAGCCCCCCGGTCCCTGCCCACTACGAGCAGTACTTC. Translation gives CASSPPVPAHYEQYF.

This chain links TRBV9 with TRBJ1-5; 7 nucleotides match TRBD1. The CDR3 extends over 14 amino acids. V shed 3 bases, J shed 6 bases, and the junction held 6 bases outside the gene matches. The V gene's germline CDR1 is SGDLS and CDR2 YYNGEE. The CDR3 coding sequence is TGTGCCAGCAGCGACGGGACAGTAGCTCAGCCCCAGCATTTT. Its translation: CASSDGTVAQPQHF.

This clonotype was detected only a few times. The gene calls are TRBV6-6 and TRBJ1-2, with D possibly TRBD1 on 5 matching bases. Trimming removed 6 bases at V and 1 base at J, with 9 bases between. Germline V lookup: CDR1 MNHNY, CDR2 SVGAGI (reference sequence). This CDR3 has 13 residues. Here the CDR3 reads CASSTGYNYGYTF. Here the CDR3 DNA reads TGTGCCAGCAGCACAGGTTATAACTATGGCTACACCTTC.

A few counts support this clonotype. The J gene is TRBJ2-2, the V gene TRBV12-3 or TRBV12-4; D gene unclear. Trimming stripped 0 bases from V and 6 bases from J, with 8 bases between. The CDR3 has 14 amino acids. The CDR3 DNA reads as TGTGCCAGCAGTTTAGCCTATTCCCCCGGGGAGCTGTTTTTT. It encodes CASSLAYSPGELFF.

This chain uses TRBV5-1 with TRBJ2-1, with 8 bases that match TRBD2. Per germline, CDR1 SGHRS and CDR2 YFSETQ. The CDR3 consists of 17 residues. The V segment lost 4 bases and the J segment 0 bases; nucleotides outside the gene matches: 9. CDR3 sequence (DNA): TGCGCCAGCAGCGCCAGAGCGGGAGAGGGCTCCTACAATGAGCAGTTCTTC. Amino acids: CASSARAGEGSYNEQFF.

The J gene is TRBJ1-1, the V gene TRBV20-1; perhaps TRBD1 as D (5 bases). This CDR3 has 14 amino acids. Germline lookup yields CDR1 DFQATT and CDR2 SNEGSKA (reference sequence). V lost 6 bases and J 3 bases, leaving 17 bases between the germline ends. CDR3 loop: CSATLRAGDTEAFF. Written as DNA, the CDR3 is TGCAGTGCCACCCTTAGGGCGGGGGACACTGAAGCTTTCTTT.

This clonotype was detected a few times. The chain couples TRBV10-3 to TRBJ2-1, with D perhaps matching TRBD2 (5 bases). CDR1 and CDR2 (germline): ENHRY, SYGVKD. The CDR3 length is 15 residues. Trimming took off 7 bases at V and 0 bases at J, with 13 bases between the two ends. CDR3 in amino acids: CAIKEALSSYNEQFF. In nucleotides, the CDR3 is TGTGCCATCAAGGAGGCCTTAAGCTCCTACAATGAGCAGTTCTTC.

Concerning this clonotype itself: A read error may produce the germline difference seen at one junction end. This chain connects TRBV5-1 to TRBJ2-4, with D possibly TRBD1 on 5 matching bases. This CDR3 is built from 18 residues. Germline V gene data show CDR1 as SGHRS and CDR2 as YFSETQ. CDR3 nucleotide sequence: TGCGCCAGCAGCTTGAGGTCGGATAGGGGCGCGGCCAAAAATATTCAGTACTTC. Residues: CASSLRSDRGAAKNIQYF.

This clonotype was picked up a small number of times. CDR3 coding DNA: TGTGCCAGCCGGGAGGGGGCCGGGGAGCTGTTTTTT. Translation gives CASREGAGELFF. The chain links TRBV6-2 or TRBV6-3 to TRBJ2-2; 8 bases line up with TRBD2. CDR3 length: 12 amino acids. Germline values: CDR1 MNHEY, CDR2 SVGEGT. V lost 8 bases to trimming and J lost 6 bases; unmatched junction nucleotides: 2.

This clonotype was observed a handful of times. The chain joins TRBV5-5 to TRBJ1-5; unclear D gene. This CDR3 is 17 amino acids long. Trimming stripped 3 bases from V and 4 bases from J, with 20 bases between. The V gene's germline CDR1 is SGHKS and CDR2 YYEKEE (reference sequence). Written as DNA, the CDR3 is TGTGCCAGCAGCTCTACCGGGCTGGCCCTGGATAATCAGCCCCAGCATTTT. It is translated as CASSSTGLALDNQPQHF.

J is TRBJ2-1 and V is TRBV20-1; D call uncertain. The V and J ends lost 2 bases and 6 bases respectively, with 11 bases between them. The CDR3 extends over 13 amino acids. Germline assignment: CDR1 DFQATT and CDR2 SNEGSKA (reference sequence). As DNA, the CDR3 is TGCAGTGCTAGAAGTCGAGCGTTCAATGAGCAGTTCTTC. Protein product: CSARSRAFNEQFF.

In this sample, this clonotype turned up a few times. The rearrangement uses TRBV27 and TRBJ2-6; D call uncertain. Germline V gene lookup returns CDR1 MNHEY and CDR2 SMNVEV (reference sequence). V shed 4 bases and J shed 3 bases, with 10 bases lying between them. The length of the CDR3 is 15 residues. This CDR3 is CASSSQSVGANVLTF. DNA of the CDR3: TGTGCCAGCAGTTCCCAATCCGTTGGGGCCAACGTCCTGACTTTC.

There are a few counts of this clonotype. This rearrangement joins TRBV5-1 to TRBJ1-1, with D unresolved. Germline CDR1 is SGHRS and CDR2 is YFSETQ. V gave up 6 bases and J gave up 1 base, with 10 bases separating them. CDR3 length: 13 residues. CDR3 coding DNA: TGCGCCAGCAAGAATACGGAGAACACTGAAGCTTTCTTT. This gives the protein CASKNTENTEAFF. Complete variable domain (other parts from reference TRBV5-1 and TRBJ1-1): KAGVTQTPRYLIKTRGQQVTLSCSPISGHRSVSWYQQTPGQGLQFLFEYFSETQRNKGNFPGRFSGRQFSNSRSEMNVSTLELGDSALYLCASKNTENTEAFFGQGTRLTVV.

This chain links TRBV11-1 with TRBJ2-1, with 12 positions matching TRBD2. In germline, CDR1 is SGHAT, CDR2 FQDESV (reference sequence). This CDR3 comprises 18 residues. Trimming took 3 bases from V and 6 from J; bases not matched to a gene: 12. In DNA, the CDR3 is TGTGCCAGCAGCTTGGGGCTAGCGGGAGGGCCGTTTGTCAATGAGCAGTTCTTC. Encoded protein: CASSLGLAGGPFVNEQFF.

V and J are TRBV18 and TRBJ2-7; D may match TRBD1 or TRBD2 (5 bases each). Trimming removed 4 bases from V and 7 bases from J, with 14 bases in between. This CDR3 spans 13 amino acids. Germline CDR1 reads KGHSH; CDR2 reads LQKENI. This chain's CDR3 is CASSRGSDWEQYV. In nucleotides, the CDR3 is TGTGCCAGCTCACGGGGGTCTGACTGGGAGCAGTACGTC.

The chain recombines TRBV6-4 with TRBJ2-3; D gene uncertain. This CDR3 spans 15 amino acids. V lost 3 bases and J 0 bases, leaving 10 bases between the germline ends. Germline V gene lookup returns CDR1 MRHNA and CDR2 SNTAGT. The CDR3 sequence is CASSESPTSTDTQYF. For the CDR3, the DNA is TGTGCCAGCAGTGAAAGTCCAACTAGCACAGATACGCAGTATTTT.

This clonotype showed up just a few times. The chain links TRBV28 to TRBJ2-3; 7 nucleotides line up with TRBD2. The CDR3 loop spans 15 amino acids. After removal of 3 bases from V and 2 bases from J, the junction contained 5 bases not matched to a gene. Germline loops: CDR1 MDHEN, CDR2 SYDVKM. The CDR3 loop is CASSFEGGPTDTQYF. The CDR3, as DNA: TGTGCCAGCAGTTTCGAGGGAGGGCCCACAGATACGCAGTATTTT.

The V gene is TRBV7-6, the J gene TRBJ1-1; D ambiguous. The CDR3 has 14 amino acids. Trimming took off 4 bases at V and 3 bases at J, with 12 bases between the two ends. CDR1 and CDR2 (germline): SGHVS, FNYEAQ. CDR3 loop: CASSSRHGHTEAFF. The CDR3 DNA sequence: TGTGCCAGCAGCTCGCGACATGGTCACACTGAAGCTTTCTTT.

This clonotype was detected a few times. V gene TRBV20-1 combines with J gene TRBJ2-3; 12 bases line up with TRBD2. Germline V gene data show CDR1 as DFQATT and CDR2 as SNEGSKA (reference sequence). The CDR3 totals 18 residues. J was trimmed by 1 base and V by 1 base; bases with no gene match: 9. For the CDR3, the DNA is TGCAGTGCTAGAGGGACTAGCGGGGCCCAATGGGGCACAGATACGCAGTATTTT. Its protein is CSARGTSGAQWGTDTQYF.

This clonotype has only a few counts. The chain links TRBV15 to TRBJ1-5; D not certain. Germline assignment: CDR1 LNHNV and CDR2 YYDKDF (reference sequence). V lost 5 bases and J lost 0, with 8 bases in between. The CDR3 spans 14 residues. In DNA, the CDR3 is TGTGCCACCAGCGCGGGTAGTAGCAATCAGCCCCAGCATTTT. Its protein is CATSAGSSNQPQHF.

This chain joins TRBV5-1 and TRBJ2-3; TRBD2 matches at 7 bases. CDR3 length: 13 amino acids. CDR1 SGHRS and CDR2 YFSETQ come from the germline V gene. With 5 bases clipped from V and 5 bases from J, the junction kept 5 bases outside the gene matches. Here the CDR3 DNA reads TGCGCCAGCAGATTATCGGGGGGAGATACGCAGTATTTT. This encodes CASRLSGGDTQYF.

This clonotype occurred many times. The V and J genes are TRBV29-1 and TRBJ2-3; D call uncertain. V was shortened by 3 bases and J by 5 bases, with 9 bases between the two germline ends. Germline V lookup: CDR1 SQVTM, CDR2 ANQGSEA. This CDR3 contains 12 residues. The CDR3 coding sequence is TGCAGCGTTGACGTAGTGGGAGATACGCAGTATTTT. It codes for CSVDVVGDTQYF.

The chain is built from TRBV30 and TRBJ2-5; a possible D gene is TRBD2 (5 bases). Germline V gives CDR1 GTSNPN, CDR2 SVGIG (reference sequence). The CDR3 has 12 amino acids. The V gene lost 2 bases and the J gene lost 5 bases, with 9 bases spanning the gap. The CDR3 region is CAWSYGMETQYF. The CDR3 DNA reads TGTGCCTGGAGTTACGGGATGGAGACCCAGTACTTC.

The CDR3 DNA reads TGCAGCGTGGTAGGACTAGCCGGGAATGAGCAGTTCTTC. Translation gives CSVVGLAGNEQFF. The chain couples TRBV29-1 to TRBJ2-1; the match to TRBD2 covers 8 bases. V was clipped by 6 bases and J by 7 bases; unmatched bases: 8. This CDR3 has 13 amino acids. CDR1 SQVTM and CDR2 ANQGSEA come from the germline V gene.